These 29 T cell receptor beta chains originate from one sample sequenced in a study of regulatory T cells in long-lasting Graves disease. As to time point: newly diagnosed GD, antithyroid drugs for less than 3 months. Extracted RNA from PBMCs served as the source of the TCR library. With iRepertoire HTBI primers and Arm-PCR of CDR3 regions, TCR beta libraries were built. TCRdb independently ran MiXCR on the multiplex PCR reads; one entry per CDR3 protein. The sample consists of some 560,000 distinct CDR3 sequences, about 16% of them appearing once. The same sample was also used in a study of T cells in Graves' hyperthyroidism and ophthalmopathy.

The sample was peripheral blood mononuclear cells (PBMCs), taken at new diagnosis, from a patient treated with antithyroid drugs. Receptors were obtained from a woman aged 35-65 years with Graves disease.

This clonotype was counted between two and nine times. The V call is TRBV6-9, the J call TRBJ2-5; possible D gene TRBD2, 5 bases. The CDR3 has 14 amino acids. The V and J ends lost 3 bases and 3 bases respectively, with 11 bases between them. Germline V gene data show CDR1 as MNHGY and CDR2 as SVAAGI. This CDR3 reads CASSYHSGKETQYF. CDR3 coding DNA: TGTGCCAGCAGTTACCATTCGGGGAAAGAGACCCAGTACTTC.

This clonotype has a single count. V and J are TRBV18 and TRBJ2-3, with TRBD2 matching over 7 bases. CDR3 length: 17 amino acids. Germline V gene data show CDR1 as KGHSH and CDR2 as LQKENI. With 7 bases clipped from V and 1 base from J, the junction kept 14 bases outside the gene matches. In nucleotides, the CDR3 is TGTGCCAGCTTTTCGGAACTTAAGGCGGGGGGCACAGATACGCAGTATTTT. It is translated as CASFSELKAGGTDTQYF. The full variable domain, completed using reference TRBV18 and TRBJ2-3, is NAGVMQNPRHLVRRRGQEARLRCSPMKGHSHVYWYRQLPEEGLKFMVYLQKENIIDESGMPKERFSAEFPKEGPSILRIQQVVRGDSAAYFCASFSELKAGGTDTQYFGPGTRLTVL.

This clonotype was found many times. The rearrangement uses TRBV6-1 and TRBJ2-3; 7 nucleotides align to TRBD1. V shed 6 bases, J shed 0 bases, and the junction held 9 bases outside the gene matches. Germline CDR1 MNHNS, CDR2 SASEGT. The CDR3 length is 16 residues. DNA of the CDR3: TGTGCCAGCAGCCCGGGACAGTACTCTAGCACAGATACGCAGTATTTT. Protein: CASSPGQYSSTDTQYF.

The V call is TRBV2, the J call TRBJ2-1, with 8 bases matching TRBD2. The V and J ends lost 6 bases and 5 bases, in that order; junction bases with no gene match: 9. Germline lookup yields CDR1 SNHLY and CDR2 FYNNEI. CDR3 length: 15 amino acids. Here the CDR3 reads CASSPGRGANNEQFF. The CDR3 DNA reads TGTGCCAGCAGCCCAGGGCGGGGGGCCAACAATGAGCAGTTCTTC.

The V and J genes are TRBV6-1 and TRBJ2-7; 7 nucleotides line up with TRBD1. From germline, CDR1 is MNHNS and CDR2 SASEGT. Trimming took 5 bases from V and 4 from J; bases not matched to a gene: 11. The CDR3 covers 15 residues. The CDR3 region has the DNA TGTGCCAGCAGTCCGAGACAGGGTAGGGGGTACGAGCAGTACTTC. Translated: CASSPRQGRGYEQYF.

The V gene is TRBV5-4, the J gene TRBJ2-7; the D call may be TRBD1 or TRBD2 (5 bases each). The CDR3 spans 15 residues. Germline V lookup: CDR1 SGHNT, CDR2 YYREEE (reference sequence). Trimming removed 2 bases from V and 0 bases from J, with 12 bases in between. CDR3 region: CASSFPGDLSYEQYF. The CDR3 DNA reads as TGTGCCAGCAGCTTCCCCGGGGACCTCTCCTACGAGCAGTACTTC.

This clonotype was recorded at least ten times. The chain is built from TRBV6-2 or TRBV6-3 and TRBJ2-3, with D tentatively TRBD2 (5 bases). Germline lookup yields CDR1 MNHEY and CDR2 SVGEGT. This CDR3 is 12 amino acids long. V lost 7 bases to trimming and J lost 1 base, with 6 bases between them. The CDR3 DNA follows: TGTGCCAGCACGCGGGGCACAGATACGCAGTATTTT. Translated: CASTRGTDTQYF.

This clonotype was observed many times. V gene TRBV11-2 combines with J gene TRBJ2-7; D might be TRBD1 (5 bases). Germline-derived CDR1 and CDR2 are SGHAT and FQNNGV. CDR3 length: 17 amino acids. The ends were cut back, 5 bases at V and 6 bases at J, with 26 bases in the middle. The CDR3 nucleotides read TGTGCCAGCAGCCCCTATCCCCGGACACCCCTCATGGTCGAGCAGTACTTC. This sequence encodes CASSPYPRTPLMVEQYF.

This clonotype has more than one count but fewer than ten. The V call is TRBV20-1, the J call TRBJ2-7; a possible D gene is TRBD1 (6 bases). Germline lookup yields CDR1 DFQATT and CDR2 SNEGSKA (reference sequence). This CDR3 comprises 14 residues. Trimming left V 6 bases short and J 0 bases short, with 15 bases between. CDR3 in DNA: TGCAGTGCGCAGGGGCAGGACAACTCCTACGAGCAGTACTTC. Amino acid sequence: CSAQGQDNSYEQYF.

The V and J genes are TRBV28 and TRBJ1-2; D is unresolved. The CDR3 runs 13 residues. Germline CDR1 MDHEN, CDR2 SYDVKM. V lost 2 bases, J lost 9 bases, and 13 bases lay in between. For the CDR3, the DNA is TGTGCCAGCAGTTTACTTGAACCCTACCGCTACACCTTC. Protein product: CASSLLEPYRYTF.

This clonotype was observed many times. The chain links TRBV2 to TRBJ2-5, with TRBD2 matching 13 bases. Trimming removed 3 bases from V and 4 bases from J; junction bases left unmatched: 8. Germline loops: CDR1 SNHLY, CDR2 FYNNEI. The CDR3 has 17 amino acids. CDR3 in amino acids: CASSDKLAGGQGETQYF. DNA for the CDR3: TGTGCCAGCAGTGACAAACTAGCGGGGGGGCAAGGAGAGACCCAGTACTTC.

This clonotype was counted at least ten times. The chain links TRBV11-2 to TRBJ1-6; D remains ambiguous. This CDR3 has 16 residues. The germline CDR1 and CDR2 sequences are SGHAT and FQNNGV. The V and J ends lost 1 base and 8 bases respectively, with 15 bases between them. The CDR3 region is CASSLVPIRTDSPLHF. DNA for the CDR3: TGTGCCAGCAGCTTAGTTCCCATCCGGACGGATTCACCCCTCCACTTT. The complete variable domain, with remaining parts taken from reference TRBV11-2 and TRBJ1-6, reads EAGVAQSPRYKIIEKRQSVAFWCNPISGHATLYWYQQILGQGPKLLIQFQNNGVVDDSQLPKDRFSAERLKGVDSTLKIQPAKLEDSAVYLCASSLVPIRTDSPLHFGNGTRLTVT.

This clonotype was seen a few times. The chain couples TRBV19 to TRBJ1-3; 8 nucleotides agree with TRBD1. CDR3 length: 18 amino acids. From germline, CDR1 is LNHDA and CDR2 SQIVND (reference sequence). After removal of 7 bases from V and 1 base from J, the junction contained 15 bases not matched to a gene. The CDR3 DNA follows: TGTGCCAGTACCAGCACAGACAGGGGAAGGGGGTCTGGAAACACCATATATTTT. This gives the protein CASTSTDRGRGSGNTIYF. The full variable domain, its missing parts supplied by reference TRBV19 and TRBJ1-3, is DGGITQSPKYLFRKEGQNVTLSCEQNLNHDAMYWYRQDPGQGLRLIYYSQIVNDFQKGDIAEGYSVSREKKESFPLTVTSAQKNPTAFYLCASTSTDRGRGSGNTIYFGEGSWLTVV.

This chain connects TRBV28 to TRBJ1-1, with D possibly being TRBD1 (5 bases). Trimming removed 4 bases at V and 3 bases at J, with 21 bases between. The length of the CDR3 is 17 residues. Germline assignment: CDR1 MDHEN and CDR2 SYDVKM. CDR3 nucleotides: TGTGCCAGCAGTTCATCGCAGGGAGGCAGGAGGGACACTGAAGCTTTCTTT. Its protein is CASSSSQGGRRDTEAFF.

CDR3 sequence reads: CASGGAETTAFF. For the CDR3, the DNA is TGTGCCAGCGGAGGGGCGGAGACTACGGCTTTCTTT. J is TRBJ1-1 and V is TRBV5-6, with D perhaps matching TRBD1 (5 bases). In germline, CDR1 is SGHDT, CDR2 YYEEEE. The CDR3 has 12 amino acids. With 7 bases removed from V and 11 bases from J, the gap between germline ends came to 18 bases.

This clonotype was observed many times. The rearrangement joins TRBV2 to TRBJ1-5; maybe TRBD1 (6 bases). Germline V CDR1 and CDR2: SNHLY, FYNNEI. V lost 4 bases and J lost 8, with 18 bases in between. This CDR3 comprises 15 residues. The CDR3, as DNA: TGTGCCAGCAGTGTGGACAGAGTCCGTTTGGAGCCCCAGCATTTT. This sequence encodes CASSVDRVRLEPQHF.

The sample holds many counts of this clonotype. This chain uses TRBV2 with TRBJ1-5; perhaps TRBD1 as D (6 bases). V was cut by 2 bases and J by 1 base, with 6 bases left in between. The CDR3 contains 14 residues. The germline CDR1 and CDR2 sequences are SNHLY and FYNNEI. The CDR3 coding sequence is TGTGCCAGCAGTGAACAGGGGAGCAATCAGCCCCAGCATTTT. As protein: CASSEQGSNQPQHF.

This rearrangement joins TRBV12-3 or TRBV12-4 to TRBJ2-1; TRBD1 agrees at 10 bases. Germline trimming cut 4 bases from V and 9 bases from J; bases unmatched to any gene: 15. CDR3 length: 17 amino acids. The chain's CDR3 is CASSSWGQGRTVSEQFF. For the CDR3, the DNA is TGTGCCAGCAGTTCCTGGGGACAGGGGCGGACAGTCAGTGAGCAGTTCTTC.

This clonotype was detected many times. At one of its ends the junction is not consistent with the germline gene, which may arise from a read error. V gene TRBV6-2 or TRBV6-3 combines with J gene TRBJ1-2; possibly TRBD1 for D (5 bases). The length of the CDR3 is 15 residues. CDR1 is MNHEY and CDR2 is SVGEGT in the germline V gene. CDR3 bases: TGCGCCAGCAGTGAGGTCGGGACCACTAACTATGGCTACACCTTC. This encodes CASSEVGTTNYGYTF.

This clonotype was observed a few times. Written as DNA, the CDR3 is TGCAGTGCCTGCCAGGAAACAAATCAGCCCCAGCATTTT. Translation gives CSACQETNQPQHF. The V call is TRBV20-1, the J call TRBJ1-5; D unresolved. The CDR3 contains 13 residues. Germline V gene sequence: CDR1 DFQATT, CDR2 SNEGSKA (reference sequence). V was pared by 6 bases and J by 4 bases, with 13 bases between.

The chain is built from TRBV4-1 and TRBJ2-7; TRBD1 agrees at 8 bases. The junction had 4 bases not matched to a gene; V was cut back by 8 bases and J by 1 base. This CDR3 has 13 residues. CDR1 and CDR2 (germline): MGHRA, YSYEKL. CDR3 sequence reads: CASLDRDSYEQYF. In DNA, the CDR3 is TGCGCCAGCCTGGACAGGGATTCCTACGAGCAGTACTTC.

The J gene is TRBJ2-3, the V gene TRBV5-5, with D tentatively TRBD1 or TRBD2 (6 bases each). Deletions cut 4 bases from V and 3 bases from J, with 15 bases between. Looked up from germline, CDR1 is SGHKS and CDR2 is YYEKEE (reference sequence). CDR3 length equals 15 residues. The CDR3 reads CASSRGTPRTDTQYF. CDR3 nucleotide sequence: TGTGCCAGCAGCAGGGGGACTCCACGAACAGATACGCAGTATTTT.

This clonotype was seen repeatedly, ten times or more. The J gene is TRBJ1-1, the V gene TRBV11-2; D is unclear. The germline V gene has CDR1 SGHAT and CDR2 FQNNGV. The CDR3 covers 12 residues. V dropped 0 bases and J dropped 6 bases, with 5 bases sitting between them. The CDR3 sequence: CASSLDMSEAFF. The CDR3 nucleotides are TGTGCCAGCAGCTTAGATATGTCTGAAGCTTTCTTT.

The V call is TRBV11-3, the J call TRBJ2-3; D is possibly TRBD2 (5 bases). This CDR3 contains 17 residues. Germline CDR1 SGHNT, CDR2 YENEEA. Trimming shortened V by 1 base and J by 2 bases, and 16 bases separated the two germline ends. The CDR3 loop is CASSLAVLAGITDTQYF. In DNA form, the CDR3 reads TGTGCCAGCAGCTTAGCAGTTCTGGCGGGCATCACAGATACGCAGTATTTT.

This clonotype was detected many times. This chain links TRBV12-3 or TRBV12-4 with TRBJ2-5; D is perhaps TRBD2 (6 bases). This CDR3 is 14 amino acids long. The V and J ends lost 8 bases and 4 bases respectively, with 17 bases between them. The CDR3 sequence is CASVSGVRGETQYF. CDR3 nucleotide sequence: TGTGCCAGCGTCTCGGGGGTCCGGGGAGAGACCCAGTACTTC.

This clonotype was seen repeatedly, ten times or more. V and J are TRBV2 and TRBJ2-1; D gene uncertain. Trimming took off 4 bases at V and 9 bases at J, with 10 bases between the two ends. Germline CDR1 is SNHLY and CDR2 is FYNNEI. The CDR3 is 12 residues long. CDR3 protein: CASSARQAEQFF. Here the CDR3 DNA reads TGTGCCAGCAGTGCAAGGCAGGCTGAGCAGTTCTTC.

The genes are TRBV12-3 or TRBV12-4 and TRBJ2-2, with D unresolved. V was cut by 6 bases and J by 0 bases, with 5 bases left in between. This CDR3 is 13 amino acids long. CDR3: CASRAANTGELFF. CDR3 coding DNA: TGTGCCAGCAGGGCCGCGAACACCGGGGAGCTGTTTTTT.

This clonotype was found many times. The chain employs TRBV5-1 and TRBJ2-1; TRBD1 matches at 9 bases. Trimming at V came to 7 bases and at J to 4 bases, leaving 3 bases not matched to a gene. There are 13 residues in the CDR3. From germline, CDR1 is SGHRS and CDR2 YFSETQ. The CDR3 region is CASGDREYNEQFF. CDR3 nucleotides: TGCGCCAGCGGGGACAGGGAATACAATGAGCAGTTCTTC.

The chain joins TRBV10-2 to TRBJ1-6, with D unresolved. The CDR3 extends over 15 amino acids. Germline values: CDR1 WSHSY, CDR2 SAAADI. Trimming left V 4 bases short and J 0 bases short, with 7 bases between. The DNA of the CDR3 is TGCGCCAGCAGTGGGGGAGGCTCCTATAATTCACCCCTCCACTTT. The encoded protein is CASSGGGSYNSPLHF.